Listed here are 2 T cell receptor beta chains from one sample, sequenced in a study of shared clonotypes between healthy human individuals. The assay was immunoSEQ multiplex PCR, and TCRdb's table has in-frame clones only and misses some. The sample lists some 1.1 million clones, roughly 77% occurring once. The sequencing input was memory CD4+ T cells from PBMCs. Subset noted: CD45RA-negative fraction. The receptors come from a young man in good health. Some clones in this sample may be carry-over from other donors' samples.

This chain joins TRBV11-1 and TRBJ2-5; TRBD2 matches at 8 bases. Germline V gives CDR1 SGHAT, CDR2 FQDESV (reference sequence). The CDR3 loop spans 17 amino acids. With V trimmed by 0 bases and J by 1 base, 7 bases remained unmatched. CDR3 in amino acids: CASSLAFAGGRQETQYF. The CDR3 nucleotides read TGTGCCAGCAGCTTAGCGTTCGCGGGAGGCCGCCAAGAGACCCAGTACTTC.

The chain has TRBV28 and TRBJ1-4; the D gene is possibly TRBD1 (5 bases). Trimming pared 7 bases from V and 8 bases from J, leaving 11 bases between. The CDR3 runs 12 residues. Germline CDR1 MDHEN, CDR2 SYDVKM. This chain's CDR3 is CASNQGWEKLFF. In DNA, the CDR3 is TGTGCCAGCAATCAGGGATGGGAAAAACTGTTTTTT.